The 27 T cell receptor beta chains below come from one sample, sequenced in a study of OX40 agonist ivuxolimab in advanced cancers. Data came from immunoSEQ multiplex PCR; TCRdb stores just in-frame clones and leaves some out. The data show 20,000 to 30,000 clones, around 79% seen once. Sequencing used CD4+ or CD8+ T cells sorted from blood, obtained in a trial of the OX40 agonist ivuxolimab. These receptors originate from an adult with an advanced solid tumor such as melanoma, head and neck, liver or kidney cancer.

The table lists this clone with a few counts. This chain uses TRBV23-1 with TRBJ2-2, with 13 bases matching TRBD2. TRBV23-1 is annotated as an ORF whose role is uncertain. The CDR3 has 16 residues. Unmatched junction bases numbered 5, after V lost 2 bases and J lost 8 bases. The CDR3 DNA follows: TGCGCCAGCAGTCAACGGACTAGCGGGAGTCAGGGGGAGCTGTTTTTT. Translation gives CASSQRTSGSQGELFF.

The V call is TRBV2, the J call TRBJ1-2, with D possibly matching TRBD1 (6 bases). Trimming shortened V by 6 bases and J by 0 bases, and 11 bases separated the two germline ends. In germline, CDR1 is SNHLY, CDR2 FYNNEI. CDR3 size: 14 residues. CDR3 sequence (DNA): TGTGCCAGCAGGAGGGGGGGCACTAACTATGGCTACACCTTC. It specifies CASRRGGTNYGYTF.

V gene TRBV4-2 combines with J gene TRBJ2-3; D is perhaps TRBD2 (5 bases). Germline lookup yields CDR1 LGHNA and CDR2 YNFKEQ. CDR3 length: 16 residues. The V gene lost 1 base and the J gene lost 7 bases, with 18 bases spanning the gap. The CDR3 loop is CASSQGASRTKNTQYF. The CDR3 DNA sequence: TGTGCCAGCAGCCAAGGGGCTAGCAGGACCAAAAATACGCAGTATTTT.

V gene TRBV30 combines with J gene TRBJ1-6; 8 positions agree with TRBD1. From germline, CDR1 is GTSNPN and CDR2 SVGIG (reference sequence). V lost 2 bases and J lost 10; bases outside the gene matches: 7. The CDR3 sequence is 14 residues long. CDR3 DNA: TGTGCCTGGAGTACCGGGACAGGCCAATCACCCCTCCACTTT. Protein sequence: CAWSTGTGQSPLHF.

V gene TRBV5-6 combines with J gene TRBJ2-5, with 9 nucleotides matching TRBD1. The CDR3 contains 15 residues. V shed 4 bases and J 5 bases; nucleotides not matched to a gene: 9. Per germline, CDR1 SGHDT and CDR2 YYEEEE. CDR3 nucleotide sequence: TGTGCCAGCAGCCTACGGACAGGGGCAAAGGAGACCCAGTACTTC. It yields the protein CASSLRTGAKETQYF.

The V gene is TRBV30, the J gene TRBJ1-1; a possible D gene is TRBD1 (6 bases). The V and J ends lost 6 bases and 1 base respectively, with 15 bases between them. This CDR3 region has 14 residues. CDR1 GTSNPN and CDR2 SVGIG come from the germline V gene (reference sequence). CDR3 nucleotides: TGTGCCTGTCCGAGGGGGGGACAGAACACTGAAGCTTTCTTT. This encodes CACPRGGQNTEAFF.

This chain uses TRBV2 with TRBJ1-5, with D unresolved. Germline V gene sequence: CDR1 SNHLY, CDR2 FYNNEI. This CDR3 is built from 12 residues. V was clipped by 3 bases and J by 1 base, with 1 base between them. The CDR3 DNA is TGTGCCAGCAGTGAGAGCAATCAGCCCCAGCATTTT. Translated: CASSESNQPQHF.

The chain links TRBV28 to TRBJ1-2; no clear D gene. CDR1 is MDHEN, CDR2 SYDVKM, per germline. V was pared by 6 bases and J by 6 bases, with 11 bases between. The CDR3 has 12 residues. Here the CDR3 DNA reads TGTGCCAGCAGCAGGACCGAGGATGGCTACACCTTC. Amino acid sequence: CASSRTEDGYTF.

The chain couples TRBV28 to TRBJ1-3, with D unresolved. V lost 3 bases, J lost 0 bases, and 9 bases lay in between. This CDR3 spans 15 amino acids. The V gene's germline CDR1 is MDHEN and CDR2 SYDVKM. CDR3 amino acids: CASSLGSRSGNTIYF. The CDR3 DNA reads TGTGCCAGCAGTTTGGGGTCACGCTCTGGAAACACCATATATTTT.

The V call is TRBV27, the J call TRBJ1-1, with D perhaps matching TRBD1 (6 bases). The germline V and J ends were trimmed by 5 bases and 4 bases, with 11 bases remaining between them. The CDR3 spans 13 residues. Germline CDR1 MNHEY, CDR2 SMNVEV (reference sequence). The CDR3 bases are TGTGCCAGCAGTCCGGGACAAGCCACTGAAGCTTTCTTT. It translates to CASSPGQATEAFF.

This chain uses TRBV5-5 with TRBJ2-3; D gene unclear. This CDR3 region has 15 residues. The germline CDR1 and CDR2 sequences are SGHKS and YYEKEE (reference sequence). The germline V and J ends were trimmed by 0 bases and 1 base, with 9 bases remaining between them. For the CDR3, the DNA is TGTGCCAGCAGCTTGGAGGTCCGACGCACAGATACGCAGTATTTT. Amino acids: CASSLEVRRTDTQYF.

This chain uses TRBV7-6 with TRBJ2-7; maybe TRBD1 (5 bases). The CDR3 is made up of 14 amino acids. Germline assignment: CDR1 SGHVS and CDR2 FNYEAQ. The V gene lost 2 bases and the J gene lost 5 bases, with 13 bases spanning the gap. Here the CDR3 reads CASSLPGYGNEQYF. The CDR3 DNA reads TGTGCCAGCAGCTTACCAGGGTATGGGAACGAGCAGTACTTC.

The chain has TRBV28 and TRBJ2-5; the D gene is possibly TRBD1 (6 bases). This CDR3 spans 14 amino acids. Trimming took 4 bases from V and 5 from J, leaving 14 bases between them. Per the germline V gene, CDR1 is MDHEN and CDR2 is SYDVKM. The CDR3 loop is CASSSPGAPETQYF. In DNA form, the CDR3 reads TGTGCCAGCAGTTCCCCAGGGGCCCCTGAGACCCAGTACTTC.

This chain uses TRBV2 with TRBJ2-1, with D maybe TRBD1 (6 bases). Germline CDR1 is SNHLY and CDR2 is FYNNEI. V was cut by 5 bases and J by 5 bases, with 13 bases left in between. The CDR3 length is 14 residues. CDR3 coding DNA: TGTGCCAGCAGTTCTTTAGACAGGCACAATGAGCAGTTCTTC. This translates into CASSSLDRHNEQFF.

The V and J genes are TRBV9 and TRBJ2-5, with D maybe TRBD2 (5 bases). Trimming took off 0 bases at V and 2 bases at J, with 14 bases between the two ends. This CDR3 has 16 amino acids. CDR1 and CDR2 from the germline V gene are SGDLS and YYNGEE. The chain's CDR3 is CASSVGPGRTQETQYF. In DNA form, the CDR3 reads TGTGCCAGCAGCGTAGGACCCGGACGGACTCAAGAGACCCAGTACTTC.

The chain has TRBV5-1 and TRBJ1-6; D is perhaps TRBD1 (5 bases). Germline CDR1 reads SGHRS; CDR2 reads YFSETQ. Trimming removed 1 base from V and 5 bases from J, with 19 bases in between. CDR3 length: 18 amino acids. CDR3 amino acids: CASSLSILMGRNNSPLHF. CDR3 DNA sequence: TGCGCCAGCAGCTTGTCTATATTGATGGGACGGAATAATTCACCCCTCCACTTT.

The CDR3 sequence is CASSLAGTGATGELFF. CDR3 DNA: TGTGCCAGCAGCTTAGCGGGGACAGGGGCCACCGGGGAGCTGTTTTTT. The chain has TRBV7-2 and TRBJ2-2; 10 nucleotides match TRBD1. The CDR3 is 16 amino acids. CDR1 SGHTA and CDR2 FQGNSA come from the germline V gene. With V trimmed by 0 bases and J by 4 bases, 2 bases remained unmatched.

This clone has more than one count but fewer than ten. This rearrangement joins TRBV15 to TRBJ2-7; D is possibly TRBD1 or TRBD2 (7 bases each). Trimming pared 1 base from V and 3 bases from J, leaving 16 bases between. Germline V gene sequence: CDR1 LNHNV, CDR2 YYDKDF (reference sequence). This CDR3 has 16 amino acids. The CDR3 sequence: CATSRGRQGGIYEQYF. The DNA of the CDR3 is TGTGCCACCAGCAGAGGGAGGCAGGGGGGGATCTACGAGCAGTACTTC.

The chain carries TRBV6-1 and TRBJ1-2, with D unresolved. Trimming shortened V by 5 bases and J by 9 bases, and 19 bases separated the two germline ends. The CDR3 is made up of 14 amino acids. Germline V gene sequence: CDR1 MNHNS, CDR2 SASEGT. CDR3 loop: CASSLLADGLCYTF. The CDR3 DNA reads TGTGCCAGCAGTCTCTTAGCGGACGGCTTGTGCTACACCTTC.

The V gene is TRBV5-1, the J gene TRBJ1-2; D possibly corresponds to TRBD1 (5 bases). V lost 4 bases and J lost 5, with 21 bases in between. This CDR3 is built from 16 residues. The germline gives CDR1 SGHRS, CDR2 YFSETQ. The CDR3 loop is CASSLSSGQGGYGYTF. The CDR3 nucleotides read TGCGCCAGCAGCCTATCAAGTGGGCAGGGAGGTTATGGCTACACCTTC.

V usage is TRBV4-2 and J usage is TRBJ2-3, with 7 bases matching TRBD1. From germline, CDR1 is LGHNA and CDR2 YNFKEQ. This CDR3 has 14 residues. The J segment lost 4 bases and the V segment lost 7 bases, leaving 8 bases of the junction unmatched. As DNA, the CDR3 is TGTGCCAGCAATATCAACAGGGGCGCAGATACGCAGTATTTT. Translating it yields CASNINRGADTQYF.

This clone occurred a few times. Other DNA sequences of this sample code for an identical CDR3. The DNA for the CDR3 is TGTGCCAGCAGCCTACAGGGAGGGAGAGATACGCAGTATTTT. This encodes CASSLQGGRDTQYF. The chain carries TRBV7-2 and TRBJ2-3, with a tentative D call TRBD2 (7 bases). Germline V CDR1 and CDR2: SGHTA, FQGNSA. This CDR3 has 14 residues. The V end lost 5 bases, the J end lost 5 bases, and 14 bases lay between the germline ends.

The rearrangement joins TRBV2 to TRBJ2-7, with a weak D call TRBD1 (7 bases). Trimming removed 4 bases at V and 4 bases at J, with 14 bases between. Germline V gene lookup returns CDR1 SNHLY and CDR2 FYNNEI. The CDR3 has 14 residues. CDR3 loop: CASSVRQGGYEQYF. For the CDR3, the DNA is TGTGCCAGCAGTGTACGGCAGGGGGGATACGAGCAGTACTTC. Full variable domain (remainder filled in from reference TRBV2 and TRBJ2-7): EPEVTQTPSHQVTQMGQEVILRCVPISNHLYFYWYRQILGQKVEFLVSFYNNEISEKSEIFDDQFSVERPDGSNFTLKIRSTKLEDSAMYFCASSVRQGGYEQYFGPGTRLTVT.

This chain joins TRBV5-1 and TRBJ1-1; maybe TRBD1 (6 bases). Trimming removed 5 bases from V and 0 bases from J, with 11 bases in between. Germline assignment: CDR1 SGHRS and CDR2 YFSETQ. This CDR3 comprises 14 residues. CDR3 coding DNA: TGCGCCAGCAGTGGGGGGCCCATGAACACTGAAGCTTTCTTT. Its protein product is CASSGGPMNTEAFF.

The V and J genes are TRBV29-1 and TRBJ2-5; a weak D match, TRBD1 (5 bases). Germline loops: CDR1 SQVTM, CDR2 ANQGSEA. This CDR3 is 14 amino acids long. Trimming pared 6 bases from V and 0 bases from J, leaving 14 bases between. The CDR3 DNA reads TGCAGCGTATTAGGGAACAGGTACCAAGAGACCCAGTACTTC. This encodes CSVLGNRYQETQYF.

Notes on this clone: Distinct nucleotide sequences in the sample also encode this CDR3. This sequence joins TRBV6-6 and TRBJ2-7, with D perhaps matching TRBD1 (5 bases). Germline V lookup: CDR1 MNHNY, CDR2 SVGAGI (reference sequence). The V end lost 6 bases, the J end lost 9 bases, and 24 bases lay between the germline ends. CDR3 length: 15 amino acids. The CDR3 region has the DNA TGTGCCAGCAGAGACCGTGGACAAGGGGCTGTAGGGCAGTACTTC. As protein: CASRDRGQGAVGQYF.

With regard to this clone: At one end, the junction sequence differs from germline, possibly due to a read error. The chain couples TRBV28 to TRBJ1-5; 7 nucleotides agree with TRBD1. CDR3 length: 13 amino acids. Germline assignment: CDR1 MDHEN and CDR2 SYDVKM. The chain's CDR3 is CATRAALTGRLNF. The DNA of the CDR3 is TGTGCCACCAGAGCAGCTTTGACAGGGAGGTTGAATTTT.